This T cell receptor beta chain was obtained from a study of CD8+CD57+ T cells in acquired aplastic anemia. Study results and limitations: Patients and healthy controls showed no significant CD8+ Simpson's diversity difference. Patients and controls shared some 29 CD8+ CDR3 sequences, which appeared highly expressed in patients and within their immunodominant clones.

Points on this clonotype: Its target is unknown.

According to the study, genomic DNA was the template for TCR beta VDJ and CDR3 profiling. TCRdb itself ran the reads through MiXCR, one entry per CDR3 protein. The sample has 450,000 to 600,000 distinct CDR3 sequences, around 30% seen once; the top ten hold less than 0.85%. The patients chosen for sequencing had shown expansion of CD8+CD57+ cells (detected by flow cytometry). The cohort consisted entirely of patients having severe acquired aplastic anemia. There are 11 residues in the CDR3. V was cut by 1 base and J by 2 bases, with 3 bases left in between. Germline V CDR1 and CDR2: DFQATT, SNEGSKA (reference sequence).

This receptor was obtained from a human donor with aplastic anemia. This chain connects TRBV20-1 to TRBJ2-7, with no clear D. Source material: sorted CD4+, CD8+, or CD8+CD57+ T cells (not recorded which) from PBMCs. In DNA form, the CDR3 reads TGCAGTGCTAGAGCTACCTACGAGCAGTACTTC. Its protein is CSARATYEQYF.